This TCR beta chain is drawn from a study of CD8 T cells in ankylosing spondylitis. To note about this clonotype: Its antigen is undetermined.

Regarding the study as a whole: There was a TCR beta motif, made of several highly homologous variants, that appeared characteristic of ankylosing spondylitis blood. Disease-linked clones bore a CD8+ phenotype and were relatively rare in peripheral blood.

Quantitative molecular-barcoded 5'-RACE generated the TCR beta libraries. TCRdb recomputed calls from the 5' RACE reads with MiXCR, one row per CDR3 protein. The sample comprises 400,000 to 450,000 distinct CDR3 sequences, roughly 15% of which are singletons, and approximately 0.93% rests with the top ten. The germline CDR1 and CDR2 sequences are DFQATT and SNEGSKA (reference sequence). The CDR3 sequence is 15 residues long. V was pared by 0 bases and J by 4 bases, with 3 bases of the junction left unmatched. The sequence came from a male donor with ankylosing spondylitis. Material for sequencing was blood, either unsorted or a sorted T cell fraction (not recorded which). V and J are TRBV20-1 and TRBJ2-2; the match to TRBD1 covers 9 bases. The CDR3 nucleotides are TGCAGTGCTAGAGAAGACAGGGGGGGCACCGGGGAGCTGTTTTTT. Residues: CSAREDRGGTGELFF.